These T cell receptor beta chains were read from a single sample in a study of T-cell memory formation after mild COVID-19. TCRdb re-derived calls from the 5' RACE reads in MiXCR, one entry per CDR3 protein. Of 390,000 or so distinct CDR3 sequences listed, roughly 15% are singletons. The sequencing sample was made of PBMCs or a T cell subset sorted from them (not recorded which). Receptors originate from a man younger than 30 who had mild COVID-19 (a few samples of this study predate the infection). Cell type and time point are not known. CDR3s include the opening cysteine and the closing phenylalanine or tryptophan. The order of the fields is V gene, D gene, CDR3 length, clone size, J gene, CDR3 protein, CDR3 DNA. The D gene is left open where the match is weak. Not every row has a clone size; where given, it reads once, few, many or a size class.

TRBV20-1,-,13,few,TRBJ1-2,CSVREFTHYGYTF,TGCAGTGTTCGAGAATTTACCCACTATGGCTACACCTTC
TRBV6-2/TRBV6-3,-,13,-,TRBJ2-1,CASSWAGTDEQFF,TGTGCCAGCAGTTGGGCCGGGACGGATGAGCAGTTCTTC
TRBV5-1,TRBD1,13,few,TRBJ1-2,CASSADREAGYTF,TGCGCCAGCAGCGCCGACAGGGAAGCGGGCTACACCTTC
TRBV20-1,TRBD1,15,few,TRBJ2-7,CSARGLDRASYEQYF,TGCAGTGCTAGAGGCCTTGACAGGGCCTCCTACGAGCAGTACTTC
TRBV7-2,TRBD2,19,few,TRBJ2-3,CASSSPPGSGGGSTDTQYF,TGTGCCAGCAGCTCACCACCGGGGAGCGGGGGGGGTAGCACAGATACGCAGTATTTT
TRBV5-1,TRBD2,17,few,TRBJ2-3,CASSPATSGGYTDTQYF,TGCGCCAGCAGCCCTGCGACTAGCGGGGGATACACAGATACGCAGTATTTT
TRBV10-3,TRBD1,13,-,TRBJ1-6,CAIRTGGNSPLHF,TGTGCCATCAGAACAGGGGGGAATTCACCCCTCCACTTT
TRBV5-1,TRBD1,15,-,TRBJ2-3,CASSWGTGYTDTQYF,TGCGCCAGCAGCTGGGGGACAGGCTACACAGATACGCAGTATTTT
TRBV7-2,-,13,few,TRBJ1-4,CASSLRGWEKLFF,TGTGCCAGCAGCTTACGGGGGTGGGAAAAACTGTTTTTT
TRBV20-1,-,13,-,TRBJ2-2,CSAIGQDTGELFF,TGCAGTGCTATAGGTCAGGATACCGGGGAGCTGTTTTTT
TRBV12-3/TRBV12-4,-,11,few,TRBJ1-1,CASSLTGRAFF,TGTGCCAGCAGTTTAACAGGGCGGGCTTTCTTT
TRBV10-3,TRBD1,15,few,TRBJ1-4,CAISDPGQGIRKLFF,TGTGCCATCAGTGATCCTGGACAGGGGATCCGAAAACTGTTTTTT